Listed below are T cell receptor beta chains from one sample, sequenced in a study of T cell clones after liver transplantation. Sequenced by immunoSEQ multiplex PCR; TCRdb stores in-frame clones only, minus some. Among around 21,000 clones listed, 90% to 95% were seen once. Sequencing used CD8+ T cells from blood, obtained approximately 26 months after liver transplant. Receptors originate from a human patient who received a liver transplant. These T cells may partly come from the graft donor. Both conserved end residues are part of each CDR3. D genes are given only for firm matches. Clone size appears in some rows only: once, few, many, or a class for an expanded clone.

J	D	size	V	DNA	CDR3
TRBJ2-7	-	-	TRBV30	TGTGCCTGGAGTCGGAGGGACGCCGGGTCCTACGAGCAGTACTTC	CAWSRRDAGSYEQYF
TRBJ2-1	-	-	TRBV4-1	TGCGCCAGCACCTCAAGGGGGACCCGGTACAATGAGCAGTTCTTC	CASTSRGTRYNEQFF
TRBJ2-7	-	-	TRBV25-1	TGTGCCAGCAGTGTTGCCTACGAGCAGTACTTC	CASSVAYEQYF
TRBJ2-5	-	-	TRBV7-9	TGTGCCAGCAGCTCCCCTGGGCGGTTAAAAGAGACCCAGTACTTC	CASSSPGRLKETQYF
TRBJ2-2	TRBD2	-	TRBV2	TGTGCCAGCAGTGAACCGCCAGCGGGAGGATACACCGGGGAGCTGTTTTTT	CASSEPPAGGYTGELFF
TRBJ2-2	-	-	TRBV6-5	TGTGCCAGCAGTCAAGATCGCTCCGGGGAGCTGTTTTTT	CASSQDRSGELFF
TRBJ2-1	TRBD2	medium-sized	TRBV7-9	TGTGCCAGCAGCGATCGACTAGCGGACGTTTACGGTGAGCAGTTCTTC	CASSDRLADVYGEQFF
TRBJ2-5	TRBD2	-	TRBV15	TGTGCCACCAGCAGAGATACCACTAGCGGGTACCAAGAGACCCAGTACTTC	CATSRDTTSGYQETQYF
TRBJ2-7	-	-	TRBV5-1	TGCGCCAGCAGCGAAGGACTGGCCGAGCAGTACTTC	CASSEGLAEQYF
TRBJ2-6	-	-	TRBV5-1	TGCGCCAGCAGCTTGGAGGGGACCGGGGCCAACGTCCTGACTTTC	CASSLEGTGANVLTF
TRBJ2-1	TRBD2	-	TRBV4-1	TGCGCCAGCAGCCAATCCCTAGCGGTTTACAATGAGCAGTTCTTC	CASSQSLAVYNEQFF
TRBJ2-7	TRBD1	-	TRBV4-2	TGTGCCAGCAGCCTAAGCCCCGGGACAGGTGTGAACGAGCAGTACTTC	CASSLSPGTGVNEQYF
TRBJ2-7	-	-	TRBV10-1	TGCGCCAGCAGTGAGAACCCTTCCTACGAGCAGTACTTC	CASSENPSYEQYF
TRBJ2-2	-	-	TRBV11-3	TGTGCCAGCAGCGCCCTGCCCGGGGAGCTGTTTTTT	CASSALPGELFF
TRBJ2-3	-	-	TRBV27	TGTGCCAGCAGTTTATCGGGAGACGCAGATACGCAGTATTTT	CASSLSGDADTQYF